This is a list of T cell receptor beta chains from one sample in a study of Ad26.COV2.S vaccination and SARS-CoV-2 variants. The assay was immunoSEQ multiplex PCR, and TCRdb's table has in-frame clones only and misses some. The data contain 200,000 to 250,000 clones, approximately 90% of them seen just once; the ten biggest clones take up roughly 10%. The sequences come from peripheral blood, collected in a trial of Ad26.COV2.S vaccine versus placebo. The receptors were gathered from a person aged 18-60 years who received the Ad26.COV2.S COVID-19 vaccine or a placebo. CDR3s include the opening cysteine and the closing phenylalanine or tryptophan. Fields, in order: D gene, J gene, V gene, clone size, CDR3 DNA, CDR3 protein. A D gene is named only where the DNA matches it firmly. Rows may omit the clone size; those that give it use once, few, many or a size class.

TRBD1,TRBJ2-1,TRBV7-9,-,TGTGCCAGCAGCGTGGGACAGGGGGAACGGAATGAGCAGTTCTTC,CASSVGQGERNEQFF
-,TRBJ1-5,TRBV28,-,TGTGCCAGCAGTTTACCCTCCGGGGGGGTAGGGCGGCCCCAGCATTTT,CASSLPSGGVGRPQHF
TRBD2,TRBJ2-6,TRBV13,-,TGTGCCAGCAGCACATATATTCGGACTAGCGGGAGGGCTGGGGCCAACGTCCTGACTTTC,CASSTYIRTSGRAGANVLTF
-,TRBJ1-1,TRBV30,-,TGTGCCTGGAGTCCGAGGGGGGGGGCTAGAGCTTTCTTT,CAWSPRGGARAFF
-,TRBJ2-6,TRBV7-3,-,TGTGCCAGCGGCAATGATGGGGCCAACGTCCTGACTTTC,CASGNDGANVLTF
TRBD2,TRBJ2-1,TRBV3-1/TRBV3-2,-,TGTGCCAGCAGCCAAGTAGCGGGGGGGAACAATGAGCAGTTCTTC,CASSQVAGGNNEQFF
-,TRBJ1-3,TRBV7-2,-,TGTGCCAGCAGCTTAGTAAACCTTGGAAACACCATATATTTT,CASSLVNLGNTIYF
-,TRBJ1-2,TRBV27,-,TGTGCCAGCAGCCCAACAGGGTCCCCTAAAGGCTACACCTTC,CASSPTGSPKGYTF
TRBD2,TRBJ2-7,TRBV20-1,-,TGCAGTGCTAGAGGGGAGGGCGAGCAGTACTTC,CSARGEGEQYF
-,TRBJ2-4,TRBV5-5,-,TGTGCCAGCAGCTTTCAGGGAAATGAGAAAAACATTCAGTACTTC,CASSFQGNEKNIQYF
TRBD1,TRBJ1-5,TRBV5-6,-,TGTGCCAGCAGCAAGACAGGGGTCACTAATCAGCCCCAGCATTTT,CASSKTGVTNQPQHF
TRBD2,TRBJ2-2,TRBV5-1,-,TGCGCCAGCAGCTTGGCTCCTAGCGGAAAGGGTACCGGGGAGCTGTTTTTT,CASSLAPSGKGTGELFF
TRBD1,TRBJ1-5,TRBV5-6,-,TGTGCCAGCAGCTTACAGGGGGCCCCCAATCAGCCCCAGCATTTT,CASSLQGAPNQPQHF
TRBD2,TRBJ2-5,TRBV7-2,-,TGTGCCAGCAGCTTTGCGGGGGGGAGGGAGACCCAGTACTTC,CASSFAGGRETQYF
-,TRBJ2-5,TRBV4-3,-,TGCGCCAGCAGCCAAGAGACACGAAGGTCCCAGTACTTC,CASSQETRRSQYF
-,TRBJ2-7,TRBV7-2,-,TGTGCCAGCAGCGACCGACAGCGGTCCGGGTACGAGCAGTACTTC,CASSDRQRSGYEQYF
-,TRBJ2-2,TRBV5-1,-,TGCGCCAGCACCTTAGCTAGCGGGGAGCTGTTTTTT,CASTLASGELFF
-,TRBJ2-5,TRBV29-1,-,TGCAGCGCTCAACAGGAATCGGAGGAGACCCAGTACTTC,CSAQQESEETQYF
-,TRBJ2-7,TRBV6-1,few,TGTGCCAGCAGTGAAAGGGGCCCGCGCGACGAGCAGTACTTC,CASSERGPRDEQYF
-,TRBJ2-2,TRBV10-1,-,TGCGCCAGCAGTGATGACAGCCGCACCGGGGAGCTGTTTTTT,CASSDDSRTGELFF
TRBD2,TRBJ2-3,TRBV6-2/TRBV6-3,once,TGTGCCAGCAGTTACCCCGGGACTAGCGGGAGAGGTGAGGCAGATACGCAGTATTTT,CASSYPGTSGRGEADTQYF
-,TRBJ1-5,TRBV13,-,TGTGCCAGCAGCTTGTCCGGGGTACTGCGGCCCCAGCATTTT,CASSLSGVLRPQHF
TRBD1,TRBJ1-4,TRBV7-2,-,TGTGCCAGCAGCTTTGACAGGGGGAAGAATGAAAAACTGTTTTTT,CASSFDRGKNEKLFF
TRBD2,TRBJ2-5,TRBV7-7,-,TGTGCTAGCAGCTTAGGCCCGGGGGGGGTCAAAGAGACCCAGTACTTC,CASSLGPGGVKETQYF
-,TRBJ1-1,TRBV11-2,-,TGTGCCAGCAGCCTAAACGGTGGAGTGATGAACACTGAAGCTTTCTTT,CASSLNGGVMNTEAFF
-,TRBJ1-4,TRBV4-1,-,TGCGCCAGCAGCCAAGTTGGGTATGGTGAAAAACTGTTTTTT,CASSQVGYGEKLFF
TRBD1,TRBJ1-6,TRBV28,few,TGTGCCAGCAGTTCCACACGGACAGGGTTTTATTCACCCCTCCACTTT,CASSSTRTGFYSPLHF
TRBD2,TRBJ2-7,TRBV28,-,TGTGCCAGCTCAACCCCGGATGGCGGACTAGCGGGTTACGAGCAGTACTTC,CASSTPDGGLAGYEQYF
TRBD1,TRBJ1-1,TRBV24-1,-,TGTGCCACCAGTTCACGGTGGACAGGGCCGGGTGAGAACACTGAAGCTTTCTTT,CATSSRWTGPGENTEAFF
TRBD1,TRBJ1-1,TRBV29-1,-,TGCAGCGTTGTCCTTTGGACAGGGTGGTCGGTCACTGAAGCTTTCTTT,CSVVLWTGWSVTEAFF
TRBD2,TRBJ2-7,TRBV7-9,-,TGTGCCAGCAGCTTGGGGGGGACGGTTTACGAGCAGTACTTC,CASSLGGTVYEQYF
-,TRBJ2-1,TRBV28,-,TGTGCCAGCAGCCATATGAGGGAGCAGTTCTTC,CASSHMREQFF
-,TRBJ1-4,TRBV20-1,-,TGCAGTGCTAGTTTACCGGTCGGGCGCGAAAAACTGTTTTTT,CSASLPVGREKLFF
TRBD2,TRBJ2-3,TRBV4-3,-,TGCGCCAGCAGCCAAGATTTAAGCGGGGGGTCGACAACAGATACGCAGTATTTT,CASSQDLSGGSTTDTQYF
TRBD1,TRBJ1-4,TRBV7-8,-,TGTGCCAGCAGCCTTAAGATGGTACCGCAGGGGGTAACTAATGAAAAACTGTTTTTT,CASSLKMVPQGVTNEKLFF
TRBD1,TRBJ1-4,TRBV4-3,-,TGCGCCAGCAGCCAACGACTCGGGGGACAGACTAATGAAAAACTGTTTTTT,CASSQRLGGQTNEKLFF
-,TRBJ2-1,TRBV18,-,TGTGCCAGCTCGGGCAGGGCGGATGAGCAGTTCTTC,CASSGRADEQFF
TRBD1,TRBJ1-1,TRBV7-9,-,TGTGCCAGCAGCTACCCACAGGGGGTGTACACTGAAGCTTTCTTT,CASSYPQGVYTEAFF
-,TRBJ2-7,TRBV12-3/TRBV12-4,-,TGTGCCAGCACCATGGGGGATAGCGAGCAGTACTTC,CASTMGDSEQYF
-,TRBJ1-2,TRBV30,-,TGTGCCTGTTTAAGCGTCAGGGGCTACACCTTC,CACLSVRGYTF
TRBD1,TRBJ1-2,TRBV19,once,TGTGCCAGTTTTCCACAGGGGGAACGGCATGGCTACACCTTC,CASFPQGERHGYTF
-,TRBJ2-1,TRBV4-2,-,TGTGCCAGCAGCCAAGTCAGCATCCACAATGAGCAGTTCTTC,CASSQVSIHNEQFF
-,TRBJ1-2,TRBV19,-,TGTGCCAGTAGTATCTGGGGGGATGGCTACACCTTC,CASSIWGDGYTF
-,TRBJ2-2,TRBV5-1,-,TGCGCCAGCAGCTTGGTAACCTTAGGAGCCGGGGAGCTGTTTTTT,CASSLVTLGAGELFF
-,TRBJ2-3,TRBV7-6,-,TGTGCCAGCAGCGGAGGACTGTCCAGAGATACGCAGTATTTT,CASSGGLSRDTQYF
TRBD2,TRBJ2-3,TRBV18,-,TGTGCCAGCTCACCGACTAGCGCCCCAGATACGCAGTATTTT,CASSPTSAPDTQYF
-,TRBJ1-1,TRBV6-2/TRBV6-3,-,TGTGCCAGCAGTTCCCCTCTACAAAGGCCGAACACTGAAGCTTTCTTT,CASSSPLQRPNTEAFF
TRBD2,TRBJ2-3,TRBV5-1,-,TGCGCCAGCAGCTTTACGGGAGGGTGGGCAGATACGCAGTATTTT,CASSFTGGWADTQYF
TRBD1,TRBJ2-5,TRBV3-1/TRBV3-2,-,TGTGCCAGCAGCCAAGATCCCCGGGACAGGGGCACCCAAGAGACCCAGTACTTC,CASSQDPRDRGTQETQYF
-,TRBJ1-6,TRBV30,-,TGTGCCTGGAGTGTACTCACGGGCAATTCACCCCTCCACTTT,CAWSVLTGNSPLHF
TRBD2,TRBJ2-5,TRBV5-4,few,TGTGCCAGCAGCTCAATGGGCGGGGGGCGAGAGACCCAGTACTTC,CASSSMGGGRETQYF
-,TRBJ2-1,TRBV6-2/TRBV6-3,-,TGTGCCAGCAGTTGGTACAGAGGGTACAATGAGCAGTTCTTC,CASSWYRGYNEQFF